This is a list of T cell receptor beta chains from one sample in a study of blood T cell repertoires in COVID-19. Method: immunoSEQ multiplex PCR; TCRdb's copy keeps in-frame clones and lacks some. Of approximately 200,000 clones detected, about 83% appear once; the ten largest clones hold 15% to 20%. The sequencing sample was made of peripheral blood. These TCRs come from a person aged 65 to 85 with COVID-19, enrolled during active disease. The CDR3 runs from the conserved cysteine through the conserved F or W. A D gene is named only where the DNA matches it firmly. Rows give clone size only sometimes, using once, few, many, or a class for an expanded clone.

clone_size j_call v_call d_call cdr3_nt cdr3_aa
- TRBJ1-6 TRBV28 - TGTGCCGGAATGGGACACTCGGGTTCACCCCTCCACTTT CAGMGHSGSPLHF
- TRBJ2-3 TRBV4-2 TRBD1 TGTGCCAGCAGCCACACGGGATCAGGGGGCCAACTCACAGATACGCAGTATTTT CASSHTGSGGQLTDTQYF
- TRBJ2-2 TRBV6-1 - TGTGCCAGCAGTGGAACCTCAGGGGGGCTCAACACCGGGGAGCTGTTTTTT CASSGTSGGLNTGELFF
- TRBJ2-7 TRBV27 TRBD2 TGTGCCAGCAGTTACTTAGCGGGAACCTACGAGCAGTACTTC CASSYLAGTYEQYF
- TRBJ2-7 TRBV5-1 TRBD1 TGCGCCAGCAGCTTGCGACAGGGTTCAAACGAGCAGTACTTC CASSLRQGSNEQYF
- TRBJ1-5 TRBV4-2 - TGTGCCAGCAGCCCAGGCCGTGATTGGCAGGGAAATCAGCCCCAGCATTTT CASSPGRDWQGNQPQHF
- TRBJ1-5 TRBV2 TRBD1 TGTGCCAGCAGAGTTACAGGGGGAAAACAGCCCCAGCATTTT CASRVTGGKQPQHF
- TRBJ1-1 TRBV9 TRBD1 TGTGCCAGCAGCCCCGGGACAGGGAGCACTGAAGCTTTCTTT CASSPGTGSTEAFF
- TRBJ2-3 TRBV7-8 TRBD2 TGTGCCAGCAGCTTAGAGGGATCACTAGGGAGCGGGAGTGCTGATACGCAGTATTTT CASSLEGSLGSGSADTQYF
few TRBJ2-3 TRBV28 TRBD2 TGTGCCAGCAGTAGGGCTCGGGAGGCAGATACGCAGTATTTT CASSRAREADTQYF
- TRBJ2-6 TRBV12-3/TRBV12-4 - TGTGCCAGCCGGTTTGGTGGGGCCAACGTCCTGACTTTC CASRFGGANVLTF
- TRBJ2-1 TRBV7-2 TRBD2 TGTGCCAGCAGCTCCAGCGGGAGTTGGGTCAATGAGCAGTTCTTC CASSSSGSWVNEQFF
- TRBJ2-1 TRBV30 - TGTGCCTGGAGGGTGAGCTCCTACAATGAGCAGTTCTTC CAWRVSSYNEQFF
- TRBJ2-1 TRBV6-5 - TGTGCCAGCAGTTCCGACAGTAGAGTCTACAATGAGCAGTTCTTC CASSSDSRVYNEQFF
once TRBJ2-1 TRBV3-1/TRBV3-2 TRBD2 TGTGCCAGCAGCCTTACCGGGACTAACCAAAATGAGCAGTTCTTC CASSLTGTNQNEQFF
- TRBJ2-7 TRBV30 TRBD1 TGTGCCTGGAGTCCGGGACAGGGCTACGAGCAGTACTTC CAWSPGQGYEQYF
- TRBJ2-3 TRBV3-1/TRBV3-2 - TGTGCCAGCAGCCAAGTCCTAGCAGGTGCCTCGCAGTATTTT CASSQVLAGASQYF
- TRBJ1-2 TRBV7-2 - TGTGCCAGCAGAGCCGGGGGGATTAACTATGGCTACACCTTC CASRAGGINYGYTF